The 32 T cell receptor beta chains in this list originate from one sample, sequenced in a study of cytomegalovirus exposure and HLA in healthy donors. The study ran its PCR with 60 Vbeta and 13 Jbeta primers. Assay used: immunoSEQ multiplex PCR; TCRdb lists only in-frame clones, some missing. Counted here are about 180,000 clones, 77% occurring once; the ten biggest clones make up 3.7%. Specimen: PBMCs. Receptors originate from a woman aged 55-69 years in good health and CMV-seropositive.

The chain uses TRBV28 and TRBJ1-5; TRBD1 is a possible D gene (6 bases). V was trimmed by 3 bases and J by 0 bases, leaving 15 bases between them. The CDR3 loop spans 17 amino acids. Per germline, CDR1 MDHEN and CDR2 SYDVKM. The CDR3 DNA is TGTGCCAGCAGTTTCGGGCGGGGGCCTCTTAGCAATCAGCCCCAGCATTTT. Translation: CASSFGRGPLSNQPQHF.

The DNA for the CDR3 is TGTGCCAGCAGCTTAGCCAGGGGTGATACGCAGTATTTT. This encodes CASSLARGDTQYF. This chain joins TRBV7-6 and TRBJ2-3; D is perhaps TRBD1 (6 bases). Looked up from germline, CDR1 is SGHVS and CDR2 is FNYEAQ. The CDR3 loop spans 13 amino acids. V lost 0 bases and J lost 6, with 7 bases in between.

The chain has TRBV28 and TRBJ2-3; TRBD2 might be the D (7 bases). Germline CDR1 is MDHEN and CDR2 is SYDVKM. The CDR3 is 14 amino acids. Between the trimmed V and J ends, which lost 8 bases and 4 bases, there was a span of 16 bases. The CDR3: CASHNREGADTQYF. In DNA, the CDR3 is TGTGCCAGCCATAACAGGGAGGGAGCAGATACGCAGTATTTT.

The V and J genes are TRBV5-1 and TRBJ2-1; 13 bases line up with TRBD2. The length of the CDR3 is 16 residues. Germline V gene lookup returns CDR1 SGHRS and CDR2 YFSETQ. Unmatched junction bases numbered 8, after V lost 7 bases and J lost 4 bases. In DNA, the CDR3 is TGCGCCAGCCGACTAGCGGGGGGACTCGCTTACAATGAGCAGTTCTTC. It yields the protein CASRLAGGLAYNEQFF.

V gene TRBV27 combines with J gene TRBJ2-3; 10 bases align to TRBD1. Per the germline V gene, CDR1 is MNHEY and CDR2 is SMNVEV (reference sequence). The CDR3 consists of 15 residues. With 6 bases clipped from V and 4 bases from J, the junction kept 7 bases outside the gene matches. CDR3 coding DNA: TGTGCCAGCAGAAGAAAAGGGACAGGGGCAGATACGCAGTATTTT. It is translated as CASRRKGTGADTQYF.

DNA for the CDR3: TGTGCCAGTAACCCTCGGGGAGGGATCCATGAGCAGTTCTTC. This sequence encodes CASNPRGGIHEQFF. This chain joins TRBV19 and TRBJ2-1; 7 nucleotides line up with TRBD2. The CDR3 consists of 14 residues. CDR1 LNHDA and CDR2 SQIVND come from the germline V gene (reference sequence). The ends lost 7 bases at V and 8 bases at J; junction bases unmatched: 11.

This clone was counted between two and nine times. The chain employs TRBV10-3 and TRBJ1-3; D perhaps matches TRBD1 (6 bases). The CDR3 consists of 16 residues. Germline assignment: CDR1 ENHRY and CDR2 SYGVKD. V was trimmed by 5 bases and J by 3 bases, leaving 17 bases between them. CDR3 coding DNA: TGTGCCATCAGTTTTGACAGGCCATCTAATGGAAACACCATATATTTT. This translates into CAISFDRPSNGNTIYF.

The rearrangement links TRBV28 to TRBJ1-2, with 7 bases fitting TRBD1. The CDR3 loop spans 14 amino acids. Germline V gene data show CDR1 as MDHEN and CDR2 as SYDVKM. Germline trimming cut 6 bases from V and 7 bases from J; bases unmatched to any gene: 11. This CDR3 is CASSFPQGDGGYTF. The CDR3 nucleotides read TGTGCCAGCAGCTTTCCCCAGGGGGACGGTGGCTACACCTTC.

This sequence joins TRBV2 and TRBJ2-3; TRBD2 matches at 7 bases. The CDR3 has 14 amino acids. Germline CDR1 and CDR2: SNHLY and FYNNEI. V lost 7 bases to trimming and J lost 3 bases; unmatched junction nucleotides: 7. For the CDR3, the DNA is TGTGCCAGCATTCCAGCGGGGTCGACAGATACGCAGTATTTT. Amino acid sequence: CASIPAGSTDTQYF.

Note on this clone: No conserved phenylalanine or tryptophan ends this CDR3, so it is likely a read error. The gene calls are TRBV7-9 and TRBJ2-7, with D perhaps matching TRBD1 (5 bases). Per germline, CDR1 SEHNR and CDR2 FQNEAQ (reference sequence). This CDR3 has 16 amino acids. The ends were cut back, 6 bases at V and 4 bases at J, with 22 bases in the middle. CDR3: CASSSEYGQRGYEQYL. The CDR3 nucleotides read TGTGCCAGCAGTTCGGAGTACGGCCAAAGGGGATACGAGCAGTACCTC.

The V and J genes are TRBV9 and TRBJ2-7; 9 bases align to TRBD2. The CDR3 consists of 15 residues. Germline CDR1 and CDR2: SGDLS and YYNGEE. The J segment lost 5 bases and the V segment lost 0 bases, leaving 6 bases of the junction unmatched. CDR3 protein: CASSVEPSGTNEQYF. The CDR3 DNA reads TGTGCCAGCAGCGTAGAACCTAGCGGGACAAACGAGCAGTACTTC.

This clone was recorded a few times. J is TRBJ2-2 and V is TRBV7-6; 9 positions agree with TRBD2. Trimming took 1 base from V and 4 from J; bases not matched to a gene: 7. The CDR3 loop spans 17 amino acids. Germline V gene lookup returns CDR1 SGHVS and CDR2 FNYEAQ. CDR3 nucleotides: TGTGCCAGCAGCTTAGAGGGTGCGGGAGGGAGCACCGGGGAGCTGTTTTTT. It specifies CASSLEGAGGSTGELFF.

The chain employs TRBV27 and TRBJ2-7; D perhaps matches TRBD2 (5 bases). This CDR3 contains 13 residues. Germline CDR1 MNHEY, CDR2 SMNVEV (reference sequence). Deletions cut 3 bases from V and 3 bases from J, with 9 bases between. CDR3 bases: TGTGCCAGCAGTTTGAGGGAGAACTACGAGCAGTACTTC. Translated, it gives CASSLRENYEQYF.

The chain's CDR3 is CASSPRTGHLEQYF. The DNA for the CDR3 is TGCGCCAGCAGCCCCCGGACAGGGCACCTCGAGCAGTACTTC. The chain couples TRBV5-1 to TRBJ2-7; 8 bases agree with TRBD1. V lost 4 bases to trimming and J lost 6 bases; unmatched junction nucleotides: 9. Germline lookup yields CDR1 SGHRS and CDR2 YFSETQ. CDR3 length equals 14 residues.

This chain links TRBV19 with TRBJ2-7; a possible D gene is TRBD1 (6 bases). The CDR3 contains 14 residues. V was shortened by 5 bases and J by 3 bases, with 14 bases between the two germline ends. CDR1 LNHDA and CDR2 SQIVND come from the germline V gene (reference sequence). The CDR3 spells CASSATTGSYEQYF. CDR3 in DNA: TGTGCCAGTAGTGCCACCACAGGGAGCTACGAGCAGTACTTC.

This chain links TRBV27 with TRBJ2-3; TRBD2 matches 12 bases. CDR1 is MNHEY and CDR2 is SMNVEV in the germline V gene (reference sequence). This CDR3 region has 17 residues. The J segment lost 4 bases and the V segment lost 3 bases, leaving 8 bases of the junction unmatched. DNA of the CDR3: TGTGCCAGCAGTTTCAGGGCGACTAGCGGGAGCGCAGATACGCAGTATTTT. It is translated as CASSFRATSGSADTQYF.

The genes are TRBV19 and TRBJ2-7, with a tentative D call TRBD1 (6 bases). Germline V gives CDR1 LNHDA, CDR2 SQIVND (reference sequence). The ends were cut back, 6 bases at V and 5 bases at J, with 14 bases in the middle. The CDR3 is made up of 13 amino acids. CDR3 region: CASRRGQFDEQYF. CDR3 coding DNA: TGTGCCAGTAGACGTGGACAGTTCGACGAGCAGTACTTC.

The CDR3 DNA sequence: TGTGCCAGCAGTCCCCTTGGGGAGATAAAGGGGGAGCTGTTTTTT. Its translation: CASSPLGEIKGELFF. The chain uses TRBV27 and TRBJ2-2; a weak D match, TRBD2 (5 bases). CDR1 and CDR2 (germline): MNHEY, SMNVEV (reference sequence). The CDR3 has 15 residues. The V and J ends lost 5 bases and 8 bases respectively, with 18 bases between them.

The CDR3 DNA sequence: TGTGCCAGCAGCGCCCTCGTGGGACAGGGCGTTGATAATTCACCCCTCCACTTT. Translated, it gives CASSALVGQGVDNSPLHF. The chain employs TRBV2 and TRBJ1-6; 9 bases agree with TRBD1. CDR3 length: 18 residues. In germline, CDR1 is SNHLY, CDR2 FYNNEI. V was clipped by 6 bases and J by 5 bases; unmatched bases: 14.

This clone has a handful of counts. The chain combines TRBV4-3 with TRBJ1-2, with 10 nucleotides matching TRBD1. Trimming cost V 3 bases and J 6 bases; bases outside gene matches: 4. Germline V gene lookup returns CDR1 LGHNA and CDR2 YSLEER. The CDR3 has 14 amino acids. The CDR3 region is CASSHLGTGDGYTF. The CDR3 DNA reads TGCGCCAGCAGCCACTTAGGGACAGGGGATGGCTACACCTTC.

This chain uses TRBV5-1 with TRBJ2-7; D ambiguous. The V and J ends lost 4 bases and 3 bases respectively, with 14 bases between them. The CDR3 runs to 14 residues. Germline V gives CDR1 SGHRS, CDR2 YFSETQ. CDR3 protein: CASSPARPNYEQYF. CDR3 DNA sequence: TGCGCCAGCAGCCCGGCGAGGCCCAACTACGAGCAGTACTTC.

This chain links TRBV6-1 with TRBJ1-5; possible D gene TRBD1, 6 bases. Trimming removed 6 bases at V and 1 base at J, with 13 bases between. The germline gives CDR1 MNHNS, CDR2 SASEGT. This CDR3 has 15 amino acids. DNA of the CDR3: TGTGCCAGCAGACCACAGGGATTCAGCAATCAGCCCCAGCATTTT. Translating gives CASRPQGFSNQPQHF.

A note on this clone: This sample also contains other DNA sequences that code for the same CDR3. The chain recombines TRBV5-1 with TRBJ1-4, with 8 nucleotides matching TRBD1. Germline V gives CDR1 SGHRS, CDR2 YFSETQ. Losses at the gene ends were 0 bases for V and 5 bases for J; bases not matched to a gene: 0. The CDR3 has 14 amino acids. CDR3: CASSLGQGNEKLFF. The CDR3 DNA reads TGCGCCAGCAGCTTGGGACAGGGGAATGAAAAACTGTTTTTT.

The chain uses TRBV6-5 and TRBJ1-5; D is uncertain. Trimming removed 3 bases from V and 5 bases from J, with 5 bases in between. Germline lookup yields CDR1 MNHEY and CDR2 SVGAGI. The CDR3 has 12 amino acids. The chain's CDR3 is CASSYPDQPQHF. The CDR3 region has the DNA TGTGCCAGCAGTTATCCTGATCAGCCCCAGCATTTT.

The V call is TRBV27, the J call TRBJ2-7; the D is unclear. V dropped 7 bases and J dropped 6 bases, with 22 bases sitting between them. Germline CDR1 reads MNHEY; CDR2 reads SMNVEV (reference sequence). The length of the CDR3 is 15 residues. The CDR3 coding sequence is TGTGCCAGCAAACCAGACCCGGATGGATCGGGCGAGCAGTACTTC. This encodes CASKPDPDGSGEQYF.

This clone was counted once. The chain is built from TRBV28 and TRBJ1-2, with TRBD1 identical over 7 bases. The length of the CDR3 is 17 residues. Trimming removed 5 bases from V and 4 bases from J; junction bases left unmatched: 16. The germline V gene has CDR1 MDHEN and CDR2 SYDVKM. CDR3 DNA: TGTGCCAGCAGTCCTAGGGGGTACAGGGGCGGAACCTATGGCTACACCTTC. Residues: CASSPRGYRGGTYGYTF.

V and J are TRBV6-6 and TRBJ2-6; a possible D gene is TRBD1 (6 bases). CDR1 and CDR2 from the germline V gene are MNHNY and SVGAGI (reference sequence). V was pared by 4 bases and J by 0 bases, with 7 bases between. This CDR3 spans 15 amino acids. CDR3 nucleotides: TGTGCCAGCAGTTTACAGGGCTCTGGGGCCAACGTCCTGACTTTC. Translation: CASSLQGSGANVLTF.

The chain combines TRBV5-1 with TRBJ1-2, with D maybe TRBD1 (5 bases). This CDR3 is built from 13 residues. Germline V CDR1 and CDR2: SGHRS, YFSETQ. The ends were cut back, 0 bases at V and 8 bases at J, with 11 bases in the middle. The CDR3, as DNA: TGCGCCAGCAGCTTGGGACAGATCAACGGCTACACCTTC. Amino acids: CASSLGQINGYTF.

This clone was picked up a small number of times. The chain carries TRBV7-9 and TRBJ2-7; 8 bases line up with TRBD1. Trimming at V came to 5 bases and at J to 2 bases, leaving 5 bases not matched to a gene. Germline V lookup: CDR1 SEHNR, CDR2 FQNEAQ (reference sequence). The CDR3 totals 14 residues. The CDR3 DNA follows: TGTGCCAGCAGCCCGCGACAGGGGACCTACGAGCAGTACTTC. As protein: CASSPRQGTYEQYF.

The chain links TRBV7-6 to TRBJ2-5, with D unresolved. Trimming removed 1 base from V and 1 base from J, with 7 bases in between. Germline lookup yields CDR1 SGHVS and CDR2 FNYEAQ. The CDR3 loop spans 14 amino acids. CDR3 sequence reads: CASSLGGTQETQYF. CDR3 nucleotide sequence: TGTGCCAGCAGCTTAGGCGGAACCCAAGAGACCCAGTACTTC.

The rearrangement links TRBV28 to TRBJ1-2, with 7 bases aligning to TRBD1. CDR3 length: 12 amino acids. V dropped 5 bases and J dropped 8; count of bases not matched to a gene: 5. Per germline, CDR1 MDHEN and CDR2 SYDVKM. The chain's CDR3 is CASSRQGGGYTF. DNA of the CDR3: TGTGCCAGCAGTAGACAGGGTGGAGGCTACACCTTC.

This clone was counted a few times. This rearrangement joins TRBV5-5 to TRBJ2-1; TRBD2 matches at 10 bases. This CDR3 comprises 19 residues. The V gene end was trimmed by 2 bases and the J gene end by 0 bases; junction bases not matched to a gene: 11. From germline, CDR1 is SGHKS and CDR2 YYEKEE (reference sequence). The CDR3 reads CASSFVTSGDAFSYNEQFF. The DNA of the CDR3 is TGTGCCAGCAGCTTTGTTACTAGCGGGGACGCCTTCTCCTACAATGAGCAGTTCTTC. The full variable domain, its missing parts supplied by reference TRBV5-5 and TRBJ2-1, is DAGVTQSPTHLIKTRGQQVTLRCSPISGHKSVSWYQQVLGQGPQFIFQYYEKEERGRGNFPDRFSARQFPNYSSELNVNALLLGDSALYLCASSFVTSGDAFSYNEQFFGPGTRLTVL.